These 9 T cell receptor beta chains originate from one sample sequenced in a study of post-analysis software for immune sequencing data. Their antigen targets remain unknown. Broader study findings: Among roughly 5 TRBV segments more frequent in patients than controls were TRBV5-6, TRBV5-1 and TRBV20-1.

The authors incorporated unique molecular identifiers into the TCR beta cDNA libraries. MiXCR, applied by TCRdb to the PCR reads, yields one record per CDR3 protein. The table has around 200,000 distinct CDR3 sequences, approximately 30% seen once. Sequenced material: blood. These receptors were obtained from a girl under 18 with multiple sclerosis.

This clonotype was observed many times. This chain links TRBV29-1 with TRBJ2-7; 10 bases fit TRBD1. CDR1 SQVTM and CDR2 ANQGSEA come from the germline V gene. Germline trimming cut 1 base from V and 6 bases from J; bases unmatched to any gene: 6. The CDR3 has 14 amino acids. CDR3 residues: CSVEGGTGASEQYF. CDR3 bases: TGCAGCGTTGAAGGGGGGACAGGGGCTTCCGAGCAGTACTTC.

The sample holds a few counts of this clonotype. The rearrangement uses TRBV6-1 and TRBJ1-1; no definite D call. CDR1 and CDR2 (germline): MNHNS, SASEGT. The CDR3 is made up of 12 amino acids. Trimming cost V 4 bases and J 4 bases, with 7 bases left between them. CDR3 in DNA: TGTGCCAGCAGTGGACATACCACTGAAGCTTTCTTT. Protein: CASSGHTTEAFF.

This chain uses TRBV12-3 or TRBV12-4 with TRBJ2-1; tentative D call: TRBD2 (5 bases). The CDR3 covers 12 residues. Trimming removed 3 bases at V and 10 bases at J, with 10 bases between. The CDR3, as DNA: TGTGCCAGCAGTTTTGAGGGTCGGGAGCAGTTCTTC. Its translation is CASSFEGREQFF.

The chain employs TRBV7-2 and TRBJ1-4, with D possibly being TRBD1 (5 bases). V lost 7 bases and J 8 bases, leaving 17 bases between the germline ends. The CDR3 is 14 residues long. Germline-derived CDR1 and CDR2 are SGHTA and FQGNSA. The CDR3 reads CASTGQGGREKLFF. In DNA, the CDR3 is TGTGCCAGCACCGGGCAGGGAGGACGGGAAAAACTGTTTTTT.

This clonotype was picked up many times. V is TRBV27 and J is TRBJ2-6; D is undetermined. Germline-derived CDR1 and CDR2 are MNHEY and SMNVEV (reference sequence). With 4 bases removed from V and 0 bases from J, the gap between germline ends came to 4 bases. The CDR3 has 14 amino acids. CDR3: CASSSTSGANVLTF. The CDR3 nucleotides are TGTGCCAGCAGTTCAACCTCTGGGGCCAACGTCCTGACTTTC.

This chain connects TRBV30 to TRBJ2-1; D remains ambiguous. The length of the CDR3 is 10 residues. In germline, CDR1 is GTSNPN, CDR2 SVGIG (reference sequence). The V gene lost 0 bases and the J gene lost 13 bases, with 7 bases spanning the gap. The CDR3 bases are TGTGCCTGGAGTGTAGAGACCCAGTTCTTC. Translating gives CAWSVETQFF.

There are a few counts of this clonotype. The V and J genes are TRBV5-4 and TRBJ2-3; D ambiguous. Germline lookup yields CDR1 SGHNT and CDR2 YYREEE (reference sequence). V was clipped by 4 bases and J by 0 bases, with 6 bases between them. The CDR3 length is 13 residues. As DNA, the CDR3 is TGTGCCAGCAGCCGCCTTAGCACAGATACGCAGTATTTT. Translation: CASSRLSTDTQYF.

As to this clonotype: Possible read error: a much larger clone is one base away. V gene TRBV7-9 combines with J gene TRBJ2-1; weak D call: TRBD2 (5 bases). TRBJ2-7 explains the end of the DNA better; the J call may be wrong. This CDR3 has 13 amino acids. Germline V gives CDR1 SEHNR, CDR2 FQNEAQ (reference sequence). The DNA for the CDR3 is TGTGCCAGCAGCGAATCTAGCTACAATGAGCAGTACTTC. Protein: CASSESSYNEQYF.

On this clonotype itself: Since a much larger clone is just one base distant, this may be a read error. The chain joins TRBV7-2 to TRBJ2-1, with no clear D. CDR1 SGHTA and CDR2 FQGNSA come from the germline V gene. The CDR3 has 11 amino acids. Here the CDR3 DNA reads TGTGCCAGCTCCAAACCCAATGGGCAGTTCTTC. It specifies CASSKPNGQFF.